This T cell receptor (beta chain) was captured by sequencing in a study of identical twins. A universal primer site was created by template switching, with the cDNA bearing unique molecular identifiers. TCRdb re-called the 5' RACE reads through MiXCR, storing one row per CDR3 protein. The data contain some 260,000 distinct CDR3 sequences, 11% to 15% of them singletons. No donor was unhealthy or non-Caucasian. The CDR3 extends over 20 amino acids. Germline CDR1 reads WNHNN; CDR2 reads SYGVQD (reference sequence). With V trimmed by 4 bases and J by 2 bases, 20 bases remained unmatched. Comments on this clonotype: The antigen remains unidentified.

General study findings and limits: The more abundant beta clonotypes in cord blood had fewer insertions, and memory repertoires did not show this.

The chain couples TRBV10-1 to TRBJ2-3, with 8 nucleotides matching TRBD2. What was sequenced was memory (CD45RO+) T cells sorted from blood. This sequence originates from a young woman in good health. The CDR3 loop reads CASSGSSGSGGGFHTDTQYF. For the CDR3, the DNA is TGCGCCAGCAGTGGCTCGAGCGGGAGTGGGGGTGGATTCCACACAGATACGCAGTATTTT.